This TCR beta chain was found in a study of T-cell memory formation after mild COVID-19. Study-wide results and caveats: Mostly located in CM and EM were contracting CD4+ clones, with contracting CD8+ clones located in EMRA. Among clones contracting day 15 to 85, CD4/CD8 was balanced, whereas later expanders leaned CD4+.

5'RACE, which relied on constant-segment primers, yielded TCR alpha and TCR beta cDNA libraries carrying sample barcodes and UMIs. TCRdb processed the 5' RACE reads anew with MiXCR; each CDR3 protein has one entry. The table has 400,000 to 500,000 distinct CDR3 sequences, 15% to 20% seen once. As for this clonotype: Its antigen is still unknown.

This clonotype was obtained from a man younger than 30 who had mild COVID-19 (a few samples of this study predate the infection). Cell type and time point are not known. The sample comprised PBMCs or a T cell subset sorted from them (not recorded which).

CDR3 sequence: CSSETPGDTQYF. The CDR3 coding sequence is TGCAGTTCCGAGACGCCGGGAGATACGCAGTATTTT. The chain combines TRBV29-1 with TRBJ2-3; D is unclear. Germline V lookup: CDR1 SQVTM, CDR2 ANQGSEA. The CDR3 runs to 12 residues.